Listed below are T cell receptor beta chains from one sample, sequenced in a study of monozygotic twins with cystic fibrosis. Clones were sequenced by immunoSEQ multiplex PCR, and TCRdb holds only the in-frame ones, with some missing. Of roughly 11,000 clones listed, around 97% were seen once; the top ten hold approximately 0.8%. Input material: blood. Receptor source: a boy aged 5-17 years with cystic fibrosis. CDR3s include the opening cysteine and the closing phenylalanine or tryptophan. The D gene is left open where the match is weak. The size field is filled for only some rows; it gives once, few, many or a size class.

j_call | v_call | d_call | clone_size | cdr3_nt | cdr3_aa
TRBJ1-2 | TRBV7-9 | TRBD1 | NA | TGTGCCAGCAGCTTCGACAGGGAGAGAGATGGAGGCTATGGCTACACCTTC | CASSFDRERDGGYGYTF
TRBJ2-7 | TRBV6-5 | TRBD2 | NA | TGTGCCAGCAGTCCCCCGGGACTAGCGGGGTACGAGCAGTACTTC | CASSPPGLAGYEQYF
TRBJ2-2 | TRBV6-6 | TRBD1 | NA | TGTGCCAGCAGTATACAGGGGCCCGCCGGGGAGCTGTTTTTT | CASSIQGPAGELFF
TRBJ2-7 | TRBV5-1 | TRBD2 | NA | TGCGCCAGCAGCCCGGGGGGGGGTACCACCTACGAGCAGTACTTC | CASSPGGGTTYEQYF
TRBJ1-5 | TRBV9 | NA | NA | TGTGCCAGCAGCGTAGGTGGGGTCGGACAGCCCCAGCATTTT | CASSVGGVGQPQHF
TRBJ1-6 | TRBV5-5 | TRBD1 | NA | TGTGCCAGCAGCTTCAGATTTGGACAGGGCATCGAGGGTTCACCCCTCCACTTT | CASSFRFGQGIEGSPLHF
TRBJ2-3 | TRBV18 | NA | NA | TGTGCCAGCTCGACCAGGGGAGATACGCAGTATTTT | CASSTRGDTQYF
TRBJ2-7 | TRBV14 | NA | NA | TGTGCCAGCAGCCAGGGGTGGGGCGAGCAGTACTTC | CASSQGWGEQYF
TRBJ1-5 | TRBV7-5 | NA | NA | TGTGCCAGCAGCAGGGGGGACACCTATCAGCCCCAGCATTTT | CASSRGDTYQPQHF
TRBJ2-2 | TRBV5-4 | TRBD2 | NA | TGTGCCAGCAGCCGACTAGCGGGAGAGAACACCGGGGAGCTGTTTTTT | CASSRLAGENTGELFF
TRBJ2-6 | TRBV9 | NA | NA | TGTGCCAGCAGCGCCCTCTCTGGGGCCAACGTCCTGACTTTC | CASSALSGANVLTF
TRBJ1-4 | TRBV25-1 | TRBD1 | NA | TGTGCCAGCAGTAGCACCGGGACAGTAAATGAAAAACTGTTTTTT | CASSSTGTVNEKLFF
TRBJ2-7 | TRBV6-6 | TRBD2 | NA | TGTGCCACCTCGATAGCGGGGGTCTACGAGCAGTACTTC | CATSIAGVYEQYF
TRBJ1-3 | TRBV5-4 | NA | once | TGTGCCAGCAGCTTGGATTTGGGGGTTGGAAACACCATATATTTT | CASSLDLGVGNTIYF
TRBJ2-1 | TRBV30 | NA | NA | TGTGCCTGGAGACTAGACACCTACAATGAGCAGTTCTTC | CAWRLDTYNEQFF